The subject of this entry is one TCR beta chain. Measured with immunoSEQ multiplex PCR; TCRdb has only the in-frame clones, and not every one. The table lists under 350,000 clones, over 75% of them singletons, with about 4.6% in the top ten. These data belong to a study of blood T cell repertoires in COVID-19. Study overall: Sources were T cells, B-cell-depleted T cells, or PBMCs; the material itself was cDNA or gDNA.

CDR3 length: 15 residues. CDR1 is SGHVS, CDR2 FQNEAQ, per germline. The ends were cut back, 5 bases at V and 2 bases at J, with 16 bases in the middle. Material: PBMCs or T cells enriched from blood (not recorded which). The chain recombines TRBV7-8 with TRBJ2-7; tentative D call: TRBD1 (6 bases). The receptor comes from a man aged 25 to 45 who had recovered from COVID-19. CDR3 in amino acids: CASSQGPGHPYEQYF. DNA of the CDR3: TGTGCCAGCAGCCAGGGCCCGGGACACCCCTACGAGCAGTACTTC.